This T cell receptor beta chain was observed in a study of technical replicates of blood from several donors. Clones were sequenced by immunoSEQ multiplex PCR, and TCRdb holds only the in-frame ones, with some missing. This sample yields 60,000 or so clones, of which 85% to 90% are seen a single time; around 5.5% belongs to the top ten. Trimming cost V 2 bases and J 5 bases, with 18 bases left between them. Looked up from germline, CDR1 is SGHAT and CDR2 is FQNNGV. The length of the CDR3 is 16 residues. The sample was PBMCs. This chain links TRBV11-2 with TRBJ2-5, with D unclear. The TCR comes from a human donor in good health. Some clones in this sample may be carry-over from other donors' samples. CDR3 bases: TGTGCCAGCAGCTTACCCTCGGCTAGTGGCTCGGAGACCCAGTACTTC. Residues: CASSLPSASGSETQYF.